This T cell receptor (beta chain) was retrieved from a study of cytomegalovirus exposure and HLA in healthy donors. Study details: Of all 398 donors who were genotyped, roughly 81% belonged to the Caucasian-associated ancestry cluster.

Use of 60 Vbeta and 13 Jbeta primers characterized the PCR. Assay: immunoSEQ multiplex PCR; the TCRdb copy retains only in-frame clones and omits some. The sample has about 120,000 clones, under 20% seen once. Whole-study findings and limits: TCR beta sequences numbering 15,000 to 20,000 were associated with HLA alleles at 0.05 false discovery rate in a later analysis. Per published accounts, TCR beta sequences correctly predicted the HLA-A and HLA-B alleles of most subjects. The classifier, whose performance was assessed in both the original and validation cohorts, reportedly diagnosed cytomegalovirus status with high specificity and sensitivity.

CDR3 length equals 15 residues. The germline V gene encodes CDR1 SSHAT and CDR2 FNYEAQ (reference sequence). After removal of 5 bases from V and 1 base from J, the junction contained 7 bases not matched to a gene. About this clone: The target antigen is unknown.

This rearrangement joins TRBV7-7 to TRBJ2-5; 7 positions match TRBD2. Material for sequencing was PBMCs. The sequence was obtained from a female donor in good health and CMV-seropositive. CDR3 residues: CASSTERGPQETQYF. In nucleotides, the CDR3 is TGTGCCAGCAGCACAGAGCGGGGACCCCAAGAGACCCAGTACTTC.